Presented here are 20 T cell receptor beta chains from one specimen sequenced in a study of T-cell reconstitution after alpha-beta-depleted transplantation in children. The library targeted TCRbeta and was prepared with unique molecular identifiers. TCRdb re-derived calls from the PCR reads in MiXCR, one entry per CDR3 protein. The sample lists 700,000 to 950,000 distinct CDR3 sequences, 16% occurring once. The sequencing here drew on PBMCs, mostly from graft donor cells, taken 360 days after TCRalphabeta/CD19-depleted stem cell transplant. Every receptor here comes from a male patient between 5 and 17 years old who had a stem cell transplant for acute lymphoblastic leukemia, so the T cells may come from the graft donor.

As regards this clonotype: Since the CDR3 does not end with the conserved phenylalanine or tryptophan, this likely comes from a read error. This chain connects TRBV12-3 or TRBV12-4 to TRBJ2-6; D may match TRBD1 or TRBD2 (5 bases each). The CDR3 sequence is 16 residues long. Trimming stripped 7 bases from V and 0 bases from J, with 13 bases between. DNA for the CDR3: TGTGCCAGCACCCGGGACGGTAGCTCTGGGGCCAACGTCCTGACTTCC. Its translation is CASTRDGSSGANVLTS.

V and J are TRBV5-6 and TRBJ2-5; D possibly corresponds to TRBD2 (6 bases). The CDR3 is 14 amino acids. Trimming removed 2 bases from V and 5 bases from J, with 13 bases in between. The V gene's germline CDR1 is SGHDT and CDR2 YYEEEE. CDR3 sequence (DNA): TGTGCCAGCAGCTTCTTCAGGGAGGAGGAGACCCAGTACTTC. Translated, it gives CASSFFREEETQYF. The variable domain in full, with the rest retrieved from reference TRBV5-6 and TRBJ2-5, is DAGVTQSPTHLIKTRGQQVTLRCSPKSGHDTVSWYQQALGQGPQFIFQYYEEEERQRGNFPDRFSGHQFPNYSSELNVNALLLGDSALYLCASSFFREEETQYFGPGTRLLVL.

CDR3 protein: CASSRTGGWQPQHF. Written as DNA, the CDR3 is TGTGCCAGCAGCCGTACAGGGGGCTGGCAGCCCCAGCATTTT. The chain is built from TRBV13 and TRBJ1-5; 9 nucleotides align to TRBD1. Looked up from germline, CDR1 is PRHDT and CDR2 is FYEKMQ (reference sequence). The CDR3 runs 14 residues. V trimming: 5 bases; J trimming: 7 bases; junction bases outside the gene matches: 6.

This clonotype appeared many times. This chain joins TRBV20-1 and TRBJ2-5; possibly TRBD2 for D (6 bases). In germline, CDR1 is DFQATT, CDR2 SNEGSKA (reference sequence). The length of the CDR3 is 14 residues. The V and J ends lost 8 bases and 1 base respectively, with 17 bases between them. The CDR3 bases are TGCAGTTCTCGGGTGGGCGGGACCCAAGAGACCCAGTACTTC. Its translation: CSSRVGGTQETQYF.

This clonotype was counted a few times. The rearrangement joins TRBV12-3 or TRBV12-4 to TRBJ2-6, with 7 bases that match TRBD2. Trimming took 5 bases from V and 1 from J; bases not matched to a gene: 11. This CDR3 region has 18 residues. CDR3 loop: CASSAGASGWSGANVLTF. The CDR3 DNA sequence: TGTGCCAGCAGTGCTGGGGCTAGCGGTTGGTCTGGGGCCAACGTCCTGACTTTC.

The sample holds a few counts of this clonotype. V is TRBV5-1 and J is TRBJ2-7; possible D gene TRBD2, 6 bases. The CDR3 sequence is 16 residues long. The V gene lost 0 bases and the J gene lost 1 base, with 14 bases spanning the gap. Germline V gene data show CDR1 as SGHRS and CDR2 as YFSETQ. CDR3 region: CASSLAGLARSYEQYF. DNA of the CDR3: TGCGCCAGCAGCTTGGCCGGGCTAGCGCGATCCTACGAGCAGTACTTC.

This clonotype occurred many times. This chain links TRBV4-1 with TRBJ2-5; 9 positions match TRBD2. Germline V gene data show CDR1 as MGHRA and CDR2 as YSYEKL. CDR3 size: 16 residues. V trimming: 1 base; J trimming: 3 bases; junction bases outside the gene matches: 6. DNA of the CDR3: TGCGCCAGCAGCCAAGTCGGGCTAGCGGGGAAAGAGACCCAGTACTTC. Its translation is CASSQVGLAGKETQYF.

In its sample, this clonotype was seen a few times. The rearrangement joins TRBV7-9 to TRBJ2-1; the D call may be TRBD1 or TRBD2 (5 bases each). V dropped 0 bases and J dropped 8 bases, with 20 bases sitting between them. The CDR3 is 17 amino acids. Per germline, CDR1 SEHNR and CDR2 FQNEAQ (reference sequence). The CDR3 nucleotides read TGTGCCAGCAGCTTAGCGGCAGGGACCCGAGTCGAAGATGAGCAGTTCTTC. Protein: CASSLAAGTRVEDEQFF.

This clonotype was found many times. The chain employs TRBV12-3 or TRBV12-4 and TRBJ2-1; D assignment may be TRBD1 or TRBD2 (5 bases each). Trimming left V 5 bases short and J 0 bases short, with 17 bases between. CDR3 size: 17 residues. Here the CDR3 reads CASSPGPDWISYNEQFF. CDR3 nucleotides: TGTGCCAGCAGTCCGGGACCGGACTGGATCTCCTACAATGAGCAGTTCTTC.

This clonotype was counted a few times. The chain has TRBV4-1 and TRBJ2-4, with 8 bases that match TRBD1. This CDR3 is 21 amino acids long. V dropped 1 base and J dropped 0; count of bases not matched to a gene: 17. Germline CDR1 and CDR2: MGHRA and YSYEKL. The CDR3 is CASSQGLGTGVLRLAKNIQYF. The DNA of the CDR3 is TGCGCCAGCAGCCAAGGTCTCGGGACAGGAGTCCTACGCTTAGCCAAAAACATTCAGTACTTC.

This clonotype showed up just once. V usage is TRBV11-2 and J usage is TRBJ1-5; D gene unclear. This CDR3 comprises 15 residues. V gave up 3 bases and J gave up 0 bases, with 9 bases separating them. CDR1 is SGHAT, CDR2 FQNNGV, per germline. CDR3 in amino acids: CASSFDRHSNQPQHF. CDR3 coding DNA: TGTGCCAGCAGCTTCGATAGGCATAGCAATCAGCCCCAGCATTTT. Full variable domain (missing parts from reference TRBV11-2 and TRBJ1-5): EAGVAQSPRYKIIEKRQSVAFWCNPISGHATLYWYQQILGQGPKLLIQFQNNGVVDDSQLPKDRFSAERLKGVDSTLKIQPAKLEDSAVYLCASSFDRHSNQPQHFGDGTRLSIL.

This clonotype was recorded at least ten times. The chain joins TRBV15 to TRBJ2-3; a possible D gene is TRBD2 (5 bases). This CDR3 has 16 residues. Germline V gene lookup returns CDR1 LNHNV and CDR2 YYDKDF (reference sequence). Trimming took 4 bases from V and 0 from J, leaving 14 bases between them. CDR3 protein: CATSKLDWTSTDTQYF. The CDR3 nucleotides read TGTGCCACCAGCAAGCTGGACTGGACTAGCACAGATACGCAGTATTTT.

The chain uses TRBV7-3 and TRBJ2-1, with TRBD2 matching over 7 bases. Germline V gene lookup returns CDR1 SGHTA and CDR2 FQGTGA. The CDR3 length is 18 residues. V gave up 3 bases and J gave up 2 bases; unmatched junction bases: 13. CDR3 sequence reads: CASSLWGSGPLAYNEQFF. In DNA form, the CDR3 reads TGTGCCAGCAGCTTGTGGGGTAGCGGGCCCCTCGCCTACAATGAGCAGTTCTTC.

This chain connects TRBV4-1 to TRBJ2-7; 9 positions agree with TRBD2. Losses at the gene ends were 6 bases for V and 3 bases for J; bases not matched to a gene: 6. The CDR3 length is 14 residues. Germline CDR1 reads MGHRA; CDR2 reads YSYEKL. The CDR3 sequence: CASRGAGGLYEQYF. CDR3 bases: TGCGCCAGCAGGGGAGCGGGAGGCCTCTACGAGCAGTACTTC.

The CDR3 DNA follows: TGTGCCAGCAGCCCTAGCGGGAGGGCCAACGAGCAGTACTTC. Its translation is CASSPSGRANEQYF. The V call is TRBV12-3 or TRBV12-4, the J call TRBJ2-7; 12 bases fit TRBD2. J lost 5 bases, V lost 6 bases, and 5 bases had no gene match. CDR3 length: 14 amino acids.

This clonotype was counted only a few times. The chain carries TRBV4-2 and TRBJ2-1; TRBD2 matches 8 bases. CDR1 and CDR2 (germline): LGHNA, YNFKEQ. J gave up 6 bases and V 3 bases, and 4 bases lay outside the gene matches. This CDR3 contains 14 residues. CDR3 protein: CASSQAGLANEQFF. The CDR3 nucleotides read TGTGCCAGCAGCCAGGCCGGACTAGCCAATGAGCAGTTCTTC.

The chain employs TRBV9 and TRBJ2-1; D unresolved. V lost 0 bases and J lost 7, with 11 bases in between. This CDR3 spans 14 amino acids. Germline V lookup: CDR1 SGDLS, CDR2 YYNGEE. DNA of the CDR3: TGTGCCAGCAGCGTAGATCGAATGGTTAATGAGCAGTTCTTC. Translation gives CASSVDRMVNEQFF.

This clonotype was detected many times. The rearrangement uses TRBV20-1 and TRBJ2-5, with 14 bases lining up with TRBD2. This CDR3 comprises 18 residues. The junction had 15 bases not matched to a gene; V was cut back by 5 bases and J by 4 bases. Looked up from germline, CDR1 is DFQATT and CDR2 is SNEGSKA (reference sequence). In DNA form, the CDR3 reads TGCAGTGCTGCTGGGACTAGCGGGAGCGATTCCCAGGGAGAGACCCAGTACTTC. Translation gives CSAAGTSGSDSQGETQYF.

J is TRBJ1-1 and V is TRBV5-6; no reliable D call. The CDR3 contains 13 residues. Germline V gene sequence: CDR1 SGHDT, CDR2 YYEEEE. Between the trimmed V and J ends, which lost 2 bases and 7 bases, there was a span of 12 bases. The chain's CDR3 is CASSFGSLDEAFF. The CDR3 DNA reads TGTGCCAGCAGCTTTGGCAGTCTGGATGAAGCTTTCTTT.

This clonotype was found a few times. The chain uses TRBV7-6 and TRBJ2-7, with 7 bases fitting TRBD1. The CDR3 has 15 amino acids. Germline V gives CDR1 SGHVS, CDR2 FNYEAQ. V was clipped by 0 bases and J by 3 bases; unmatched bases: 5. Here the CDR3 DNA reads TGTGCCAGCAGCTTAGCTCCGGGACAGATCTACGAGCAGTACTTC. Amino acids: CASSLAPGQIYEQYF.